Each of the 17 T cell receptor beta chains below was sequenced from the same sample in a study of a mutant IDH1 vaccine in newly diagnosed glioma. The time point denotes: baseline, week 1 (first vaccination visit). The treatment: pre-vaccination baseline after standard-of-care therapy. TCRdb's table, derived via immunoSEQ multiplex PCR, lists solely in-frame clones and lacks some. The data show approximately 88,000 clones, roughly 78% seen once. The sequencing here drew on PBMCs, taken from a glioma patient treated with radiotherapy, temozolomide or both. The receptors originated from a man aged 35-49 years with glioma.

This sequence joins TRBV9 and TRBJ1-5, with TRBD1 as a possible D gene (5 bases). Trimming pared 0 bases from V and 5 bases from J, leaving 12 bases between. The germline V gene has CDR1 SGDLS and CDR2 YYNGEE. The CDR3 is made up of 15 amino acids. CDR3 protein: CASSVGGRADQPQHF. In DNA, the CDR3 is TGTGCCAGCAGCGTAGGGGGCAGGGCAGATCAGCCCCAGCATTTT.

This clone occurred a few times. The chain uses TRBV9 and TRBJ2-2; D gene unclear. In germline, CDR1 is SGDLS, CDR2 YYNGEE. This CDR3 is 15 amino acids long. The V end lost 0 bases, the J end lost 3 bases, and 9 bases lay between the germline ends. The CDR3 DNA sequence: TGTGCCAGCAGCGTAGACCCTCTTTACACCGGGGAGCTGTTTTTT. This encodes CASSVDPLYTGELFF.

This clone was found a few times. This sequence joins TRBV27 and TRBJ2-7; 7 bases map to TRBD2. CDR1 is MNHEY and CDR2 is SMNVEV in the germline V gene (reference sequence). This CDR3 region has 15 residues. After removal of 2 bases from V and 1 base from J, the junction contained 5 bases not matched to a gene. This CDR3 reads CASSLGASGSYEQYF. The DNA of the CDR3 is TGTGCCAGCAGTTTAGGGGCTAGCGGATCCTACGAGCAGTACTTC.

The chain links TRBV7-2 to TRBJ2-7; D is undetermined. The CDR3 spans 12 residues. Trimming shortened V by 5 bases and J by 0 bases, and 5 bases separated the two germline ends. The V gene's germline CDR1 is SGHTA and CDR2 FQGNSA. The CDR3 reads CASSESSYEQYF. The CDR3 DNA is TGTGCCAGCAGCGAGAGCTCCTACGAGCAGTACTTC.

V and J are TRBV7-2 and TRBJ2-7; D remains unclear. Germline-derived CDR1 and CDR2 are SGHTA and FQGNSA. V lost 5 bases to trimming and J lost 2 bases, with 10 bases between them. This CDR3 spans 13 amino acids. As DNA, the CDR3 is TGTGCCAGCAGCCTGTCGCAGACCTACGAGCAGTACTTC. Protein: CASSLSQTYEQYF.

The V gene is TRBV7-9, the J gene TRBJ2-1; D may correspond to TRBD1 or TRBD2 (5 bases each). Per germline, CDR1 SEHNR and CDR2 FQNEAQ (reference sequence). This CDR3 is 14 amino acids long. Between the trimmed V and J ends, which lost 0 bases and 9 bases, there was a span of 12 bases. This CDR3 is CASSLAQRGTEQFF. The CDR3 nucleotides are TGTGCCAGCAGCTTAGCGCAGAGAGGGACTGAGCAGTTCTTC.

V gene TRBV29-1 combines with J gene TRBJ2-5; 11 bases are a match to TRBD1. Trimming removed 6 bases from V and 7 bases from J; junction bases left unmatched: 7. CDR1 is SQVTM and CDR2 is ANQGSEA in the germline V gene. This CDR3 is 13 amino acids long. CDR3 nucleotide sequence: TGCAGCGTAGCTGTCGGACAGGGGGCGACCCAGTACTTC. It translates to CSVAVGQGATQYF.

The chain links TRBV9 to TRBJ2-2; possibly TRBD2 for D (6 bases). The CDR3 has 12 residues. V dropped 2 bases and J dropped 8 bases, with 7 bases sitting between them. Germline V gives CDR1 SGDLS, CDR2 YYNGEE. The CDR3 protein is CASSVSGGELFF. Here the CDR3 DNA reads TGTGCCAGCAGCGTTAGCGGAGGGGAGCTGTTTTTT.

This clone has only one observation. CDR3 region: CASSLGPNSYEQYF. The CDR3 DNA sequence: TGTGCCAGCAGCTTAGGGCCAAACTCCTACGAGCAGTACTTC. This rearrangement joins TRBV5-5 to TRBJ2-7; D unresolved. Germline V gene lookup returns CDR1 SGHKS and CDR2 YYEKEE (reference sequence). V lost 2 bases, J lost 0 bases, and 9 bases lay in between. This CDR3 spans 14 amino acids.

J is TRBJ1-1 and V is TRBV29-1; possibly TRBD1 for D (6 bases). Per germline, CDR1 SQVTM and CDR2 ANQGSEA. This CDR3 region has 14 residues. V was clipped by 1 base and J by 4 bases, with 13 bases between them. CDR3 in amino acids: CSVEVGGAGTEAFF. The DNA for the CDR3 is TGCAGCGTTGAAGTGGGGGGCGCAGGCACTGAAGCTTTCTTT.

CDR3 amino acids: CASGGLAGGTDTQYF. The CDR3 DNA reads TGCGCCAGCGGGGGACTAGCGGGGGGCACAGATACGCAGTATTTT. The chain joins TRBV4-3 to TRBJ2-3; 14 nucleotides match TRBD2. Germline CDR1 and CDR2: LGHNA and YSLEER. V shed 8 bases, J shed 1 base, and the junction held 2 bases outside the gene matches. The CDR3 extends over 15 amino acids.

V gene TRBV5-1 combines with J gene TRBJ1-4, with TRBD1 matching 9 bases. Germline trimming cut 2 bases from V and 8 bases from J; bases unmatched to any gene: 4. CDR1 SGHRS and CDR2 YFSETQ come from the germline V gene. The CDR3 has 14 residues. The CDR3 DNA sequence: TGCGCCAGCAGCTTACCTGGGACAGGGGAAAAACTGTTTTTT. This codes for CASSLPGTGEKLFF.

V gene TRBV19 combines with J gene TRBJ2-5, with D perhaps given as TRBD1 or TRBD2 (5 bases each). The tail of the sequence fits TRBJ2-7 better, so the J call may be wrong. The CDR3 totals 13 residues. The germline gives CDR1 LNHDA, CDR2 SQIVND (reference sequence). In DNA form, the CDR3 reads TGTGCCAGTAGTATCGAGGGGTTGAACGAGCAGTACTTC. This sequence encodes CASSIEGLNEQYF.

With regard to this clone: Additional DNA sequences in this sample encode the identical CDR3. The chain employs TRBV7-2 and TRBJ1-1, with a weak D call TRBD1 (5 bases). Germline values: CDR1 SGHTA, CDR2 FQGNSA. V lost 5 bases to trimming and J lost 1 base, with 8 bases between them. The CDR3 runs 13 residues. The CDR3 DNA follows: TGTGCCAGCAGCCTGAGGGGGAACACTGAAGCTTTCTTT. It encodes CASSLRGNTEAFF.

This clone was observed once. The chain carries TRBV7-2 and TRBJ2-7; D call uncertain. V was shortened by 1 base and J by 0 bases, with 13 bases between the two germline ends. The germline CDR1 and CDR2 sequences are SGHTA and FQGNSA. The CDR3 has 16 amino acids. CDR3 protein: CASSLVGGLSSYEQYF. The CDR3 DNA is TGTGCCAGCAGCTTAGTGGGCGGATTAAGCTCCTACGAGCAGTACTTC.

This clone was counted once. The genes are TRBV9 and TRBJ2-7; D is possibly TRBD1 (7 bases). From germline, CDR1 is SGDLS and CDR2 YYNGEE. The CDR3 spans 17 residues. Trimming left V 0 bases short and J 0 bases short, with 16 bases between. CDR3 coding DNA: TGTGCCAGCAGCGTAGGGAAAGGAGGGGGCAGCTCCTACGAGCAGTACTTC. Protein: CASSVGKGGGSSYEQYF.

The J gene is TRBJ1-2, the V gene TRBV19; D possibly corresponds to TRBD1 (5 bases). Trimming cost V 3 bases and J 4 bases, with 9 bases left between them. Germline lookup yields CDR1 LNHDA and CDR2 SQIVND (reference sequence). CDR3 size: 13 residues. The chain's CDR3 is CASSIRQGYGYTF. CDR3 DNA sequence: TGTGCCAGTAGTATCCGGCAGGGCTATGGCTACACCTTC.